Listed below are T cell receptor beta chains from one sample, sequenced in a study of blood T cell repertoires in COVID-19. Repertoires were generated with immunoSEQ multiplex PCR, while TCRdb's copy carries only in-frame clones and drops some. Of approximately 440,000 clones listed, 90% are singletons. Source material: PBMCs or T cells enriched from blood (not recorded which). These receptor sequences come from a man aged 18-30 years who had recovered from COVID-19. CDR3s include the opening cysteine and the closing phenylalanine or tryptophan. A D gene is named only where the DNA matches it firmly. Expanded clones get a size class; other rows say once, few or many, or leave the size out.

d_call j_call clone_size v_call cdr3_aa cdr3_nt
TRBD2 TRBJ2-2 NA TRBV9 CASSVAGGRELFF TGTGCCAGCAGCGTAGCGGGAGGGCGCGAGCTGTTTTTT
TRBD2 TRBJ2-6 once TRBV7-3 CASSLGGTSSGANVLTF TGTGCCAGCAGTTTAGGGGGGACTAGCTCTGGGGCCAACGTCCTGACTTTC
TRBD1 TRBJ2-7 NA TRBV4-1 CASSHQTGESYEQYF TGCGCCAGCAGCCACCAGACAGGGGAATCCTACGAGCAGTACTTC
TRBD2 TRBJ2-1 NA TRBV7-9 CASSQPSGSFEQFF TGTGCCAGCAGCCAGCCTAGCGGGAGTTTTGAGCAGTTCTTC
TRBD1 TRBJ2-2 NA TRBV5-1 CASSLPRSGGTGGLKNTGELFF TGCGCCAGCAGCCTGCCCCGTTCAGGGGGCACCGGGGGACTTAAGAACACCGGGGAGCTGTTTTTT
NA TRBJ2-7 once TRBV6-1 CASSEAGGRFEQYF TGTGCCAGCAGTGAAGCTGGGGGCAGGTTCGAGCAGTACTTC
NA TRBJ1-6 NA TRBV27 CASSFGGRNSPLHF TGTGCCAGCAGTTTCGGGGGGCGAAATTCACCCCTCCACTTT
TRBD1 TRBJ1-2 NA TRBV5-4 CASSSSDREGGYTF TGTGCCAGCAGCTCATCCGACAGGGAAGGTGGCTACACCTTC
NA TRBJ1-4 NA TRBV12-3/TRBV12-4 CASSWTAEKLFF TGTGCCAGCAGTTGGACAGCCGAAAAACTGTTTTTT
TRBD1 TRBJ2-1 NA TRBV4-1 CASSQGDRDYNEQFF TGCGCCAGCAGCCAAGGGGACAGGGACTACAATGAGCAGTTCTTC
NA TRBJ1-3 NA TRBV18 CASSPDLDTIYF TGTGCCAGCTCACCCGATCTAGACACCATATATTTT
NA TRBJ1-2 NA TRBV6-5 CASSDPGGGNYGYTF TGTGCCAGCAGCGACCCCGGCGGGGGAAACTATGGCTACACCTTC
NA TRBJ1-4 NA TRBV6-2/TRBV6-3 CASSHGLGSNEKLFF TGTGCCAGCAGTCACGGGCTAGGGAGTAATGAAAAACTGTTTTTT
NA TRBJ2-7 NA TRBV29-1 CSVGVRSGGDEQYF TGCAGCGTTGGAGTAAGGAGCGGAGGGGACGAGCAGTACTTC
NA TRBJ2-3 NA TRBV19 CASSIAFGDTQYF TGTGCCAGTAGTATCGCTTTCGGGGATACGCAGTATTTT
NA TRBJ2-7 NA TRBV3-1/TRBV3-2 CASSPRRGASYEQYF TGTGCCAGCAGCCCCAGGAGGGGCGCCTCCTACGAGCAGTACTTC
TRBD1 TRBJ1-1 NA TRBV11-2 CASSTLQGKGPEAFF TGTGCCAGCAGCACTCTACAGGGGAAAGGGCCTGAAGCTTTCTTT
TRBD2 TRBJ2-2 NA TRBV5-1 CASSHGLASGELFF TGCGCCAGCAGTCACGGACTAGCGTCCGGGGAGCTGTTTTTT
NA TRBJ2-5 NA TRBV4-1 CASSQAAVGETQYF TGCGCCAGCAGCCAAGCAGCGGTGGGGGAGACCCAGTACTTC
NA TRBJ1-5 NA TRBV5-1 CASSLQGNQPQHF TGCGCCAGCAGCCTACAGGGAAATCAGCCCCAGCATTTT
TRBD2 TRBJ2-1 NA TRBV3-1/TRBV3-2 CASSHLLTSGPPRQFF TGTGCCAGCAGCCATCTCCTGACTAGCGGGCCCCCAAGGCAGTTCTTC
NA TRBJ1-1 NA TRBV9 CASSVEGHGNTEAFF TGTGCCAGCAGCGTCGAGGGACACGGGAACACTGAAGCTTTCTTT
NA TRBJ1-5 NA TRBV5-6 CASSNGGSAERGNQPQHF TGTGCCAGCAGCAACGGTGGTAGCGCCGAAAGGGGCAATCAGCCCCAGCATTTT
TRBD1 TRBJ1-5 NA TRBV28 CASSLLWDRGRTGNQPQHF TGTGCCAGCAGTCTCCTTTGGGACAGGGGGCGGACGGGAAATCAGCCCCAGCATTTT
TRBD2 TRBJ2-7 NA TRBV4-1 CASSRAVTAGGPEQYF TGCGCCAGCAGCCGAGCCGTCACTGCGGGGGGGCCCGAGCAGTACTTC
TRBD1 TRBJ1-2 NA TRBV5-6 CASSLARGQGPYGYTF TGTGCCAGCAGCTTAGCCAGGGGACAGGGTCCCTATGGCTACACCTTC
TRBD1 TRBJ1-2 NA TRBV27 CASSLRTGGYGYTF TGTGCCAGCAGTCTGCGGACAGGGGGCTATGGCTACACCTTC
NA TRBJ2-1 NA TRBV7-2 CASSLAWGRNEQFF TGTGCCAGCAGCTTAGCATGGGGGCGGAATGAGCAGTTCTTC
TRBD1 TRBJ1-1 NA TRBV19 CASSILGQLNTEAFF TGTGCCAGTAGTATTTTGGGACAGTTGAACACTGAAGCTTTCTTT
TRBD2 TRBJ2-1 NA TRBV7-9 CASSLSAGGGNEQFF TGTGCCAGCAGCCTCAGCGCGGGAGGTGGCAATGAGCAGTTCTTC
NA TRBJ1-4 once TRBV10-2 CASSEPGTRGEKLFF TGCGCCAGCAGTGAGCCGGGAACCCGGGGAGAAAAACTGTTTTTT
NA TRBJ2-3 NA TRBV7-8 CASSSRRAEIDTQYF TGTGCCAGCAGCTCAAGGAGGGCCGAGATAGATACGCAGTATTTT
NA TRBJ1-3 NA TRBV28 CASSFLVSGGNTIYF TGTGCCAGCAGTTTCTTGGTTTCAGGGGGAAACACCATATATTTT
TRBD1 TRBJ1-4 NA TRBV7-6 CASSLATGQGPIYEKLFF TGTGCCAGCAGCTTAGCTACGGGACAGGGCCCTATCTATGAAAAACTGTTTTTT
NA TRBJ1-1 NA TRBV5-4 CASSLFATMNTEAFF TGTGCCAGCAGCCTATTCGCGACAATGAACACTGAAGCTTTCTTT
TRBD2 TRBJ2-7 few TRBV27 CASRISGRAYEQYF TGTGCCAGCAGGATTAGCGGGAGGGCCTACGAGCAGTACTTC
NA TRBJ1-4 NA TRBV21-1 CASKCVYRPGEKLFF TGTGCCAGCAAATGCGTGTACCGACCGGGTGAAAAACTGTTTTTT
NA TRBJ1-1 NA TRBV5-1 CAKWQTASGTEAFF TGCGCCAAATGGCAGACGGCAAGCGGCACTGAAGCTTTCTTT
TRBD1 TRBJ1-3 NA TRBV6-5 CASSYHRGGNTIYF TGTGCCAGCAGTTACCACAGGGGAGGAAACACCATATATTTT
NA TRBJ2-1 NA TRBV5-1 CASSLMASFDEQFF TGCGCCAGCAGCTTGATGGCTAGTTTCGATGAGCAGTTCTTC
NA TRBJ2-5 NA TRBV7-3 CASSLITGETQYF TGTGCCAGCAGCTTAATAACGGGAGAGACCCAGTACTTC
TRBD2 TRBJ2-1 few TRBV15 CATSRSSGTSGSYNEQFF TGTGCCACCAGCAGAAGCTCCGGGACTAGCGGATCCTACAATGAGCAGTTCTTC
NA TRBJ1-5 NA TRBV18 CASSLQSPRDQPQHF TGTGCCAGCTCACTTCAGTCGCCCCGGGATCAGCCCCAGCATTTT
NA TRBJ2-2 NA TRBV19 CASNQGPSTGELFF TGTGCCAGTAACCAGGGCCCGAGCACCGGGGAGCTGTTTTTT
TRBD1 TRBJ2-3 NA TRBV9 CASSVGNRGYTDTQYF TGTGCCAGCAGCGTAGGTAACAGGGGGTACACAGATACGCAGTATTTT
TRBD1 TRBJ1-6 NA TRBV5-4 CASSKRTRTGHASPLHF TGTGCCAGCTCAAAACGAACTAGGACAGGCCATGCTTCACCCCTCCACTTT
TRBD2 TRBJ2-5 NA TRBV7-3 CASSPGLAGGGETQYF TGTGCCAGCAGCCCTGGACTAGCCGGAGGCGGGGAGACCCAGTACTTC
TRBD2 TRBJ2-7 NA TRBV9 CASQPGLALGEQYF TGTGCCAGCCAGCCGGGACTAGCGTTGGGTGAGCAGTACTTC
NA TRBJ1-5 NA TRBV24-1 CATSAQYSNQPQHF TGTGCCACCAGTGCACAGTATAGCAATCAGCCCCAGCATTTT
NA TRBJ2-7 once TRBV13 CASSAHSAGYEQYF TGTGCCAGCAGCGCCCACTCCGCCGGTTACGAGCAGTACTTC
NA TRBJ1-5 NA TRBV19 CASKDTLGGNQPQHF TGTGCCAGTAAGGACACCCTTGGTGGCAATCAGCCCCAGCATTTT
NA TRBJ1-1 NA TRBV6-5 CASSYSDRLGEAFF TGTGCCAGCAGTTACTCCGACAGGTTAGGTGAAGCTTTCTTT
NA TRBJ1-2 few TRBV5-6 CASSLAQADGYTF TGTGCCAGCAGCTTGGCCCAGGCCGATGGCTACACCTTC
TRBD2 TRBJ2-1 NA TRBV4-1 CASSQDSWEGTSGRAREQFF TGCGCCAGCAGCCAAGATAGTTGGGAAGGGACTAGCGGGAGGGCCCGGGAGCAGTTCTTC
NA TRBJ2-7 NA TRBV27 CASRTGDYEQYF TGTGCCAGCAGAACAGGAGACTACGAGCAGTACTTC